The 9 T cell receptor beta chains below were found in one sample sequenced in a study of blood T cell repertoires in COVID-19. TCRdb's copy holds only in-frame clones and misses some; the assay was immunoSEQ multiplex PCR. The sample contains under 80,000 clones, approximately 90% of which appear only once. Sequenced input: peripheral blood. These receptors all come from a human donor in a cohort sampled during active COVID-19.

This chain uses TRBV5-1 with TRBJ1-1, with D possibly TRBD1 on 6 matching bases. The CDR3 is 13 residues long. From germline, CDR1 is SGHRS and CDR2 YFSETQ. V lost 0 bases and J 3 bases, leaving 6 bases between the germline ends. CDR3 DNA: TGCGCCAGCAGCTTGGCAGGGGACACTGAAGCTTTCTTT. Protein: CASSLAGDTEAFF.

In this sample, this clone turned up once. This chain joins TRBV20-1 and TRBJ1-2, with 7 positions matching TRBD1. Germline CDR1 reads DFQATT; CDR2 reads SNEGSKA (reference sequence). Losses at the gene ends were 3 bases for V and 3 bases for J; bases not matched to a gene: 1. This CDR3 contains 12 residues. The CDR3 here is CSASTGDYGYTF. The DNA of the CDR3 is TGCAGTGCTAGTACAGGGGACTATGGCTACACCTTC.

The CDR3 coding sequence is TGTGCCAGCAGTGCGACTAGCGGTGCACTGGGGCAAGAGACCCAGTACTTC. This encodes CASSATSGALGQETQYF. The rearrangement uses TRBV28 and TRBJ2-5, with 9 bases aligning to TRBD2. The CDR3 spans 17 residues. Germline loops: CDR1 MDHEN, CDR2 SYDVKM. The trim removed 5 bases at V and 2 bases at J, leaving 12 bases unmatched.

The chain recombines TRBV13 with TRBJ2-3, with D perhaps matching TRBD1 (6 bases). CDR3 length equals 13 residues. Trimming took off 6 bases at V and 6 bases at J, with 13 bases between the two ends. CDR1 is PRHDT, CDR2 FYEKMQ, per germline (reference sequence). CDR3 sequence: CASRSRGADTQYF. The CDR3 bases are TGTGCCAGCAGGAGCAGGGGAGCGGATACGCAGTATTTT.

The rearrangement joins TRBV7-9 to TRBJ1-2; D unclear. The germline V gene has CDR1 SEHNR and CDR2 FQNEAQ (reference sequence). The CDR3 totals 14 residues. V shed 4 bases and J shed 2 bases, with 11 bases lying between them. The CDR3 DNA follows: TGTGCCAGCAGCTCCGAGCTGAGAAACTATGGCTACACCTTC. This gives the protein CASSSELRNYGYTF.

Written as DNA, the CDR3 is TGTGCCAGCAGCTTAGGCCCAACCACAGGGAACACTGAAGCTTTCTTT. Encoded protein: CASSLGPTTGNTEAFF. The chain recombines TRBV13 with TRBJ1-1; D is possibly TRBD1 (5 bases). Germline-derived CDR1 and CDR2 are PRHDT and FYEKMQ (reference sequence). Trimming left V 0 bases short and J 1 base short, with 12 bases between. This CDR3 comprises 16 residues. The entire variable domain, with the rest obtained from reference TRBV13 and TRBJ1-1, is as follows: AAGVIQSPRHLIKEKRETATLKCYPIPRHDTVYWYQQGPGQDPQFLISFYEKMQSDKGSIPDRFSAQQFSDYHSELNMSSLELGDSALYFCASSLGPTTGNTEAFFGQGTRLTVV.

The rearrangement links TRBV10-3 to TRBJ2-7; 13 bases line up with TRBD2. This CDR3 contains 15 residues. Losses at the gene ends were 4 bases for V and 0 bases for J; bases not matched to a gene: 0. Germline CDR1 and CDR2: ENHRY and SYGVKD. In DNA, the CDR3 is TGTGCCATCAGTGGGACTAGCGGGGGCTCCTACGAGCAGTACGTC. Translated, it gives CAISGTSGGSYEQYV.

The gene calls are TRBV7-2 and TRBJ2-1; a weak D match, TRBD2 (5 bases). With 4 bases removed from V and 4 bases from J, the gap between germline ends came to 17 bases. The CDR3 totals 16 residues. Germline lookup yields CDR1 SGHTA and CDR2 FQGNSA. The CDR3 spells CASSSGAVTIYNEQFF. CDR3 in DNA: TGTGCCAGCAGCTCTGGCGCCGTGACTATTTACAATGAGCAGTTCTTC. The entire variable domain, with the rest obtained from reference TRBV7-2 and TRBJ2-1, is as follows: GAGVSQSPSNKVTEKGKDVELRCDPISGHTALYWYRQSLGQGLEFLIYFQGNSAPDKSGLPSDRFSAERTGGSVSTLTIQRTQQEDSAVYLCASSSGAVTIYNEQFFGPGTRLTVL.

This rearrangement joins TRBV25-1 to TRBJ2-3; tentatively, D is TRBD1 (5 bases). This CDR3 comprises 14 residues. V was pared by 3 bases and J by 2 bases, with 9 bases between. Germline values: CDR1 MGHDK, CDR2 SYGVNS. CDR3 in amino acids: CASSDNRPTDTQYF. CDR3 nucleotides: TGTGCCAGCAGTGATAACAGGCCCACAGATACGCAGTATTTT. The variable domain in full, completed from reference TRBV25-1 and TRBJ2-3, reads EADIYQTPRYLVIGTGKKITLECSQTMGHDKMYWYQQDPGMELHLIHYSYGVNSTEKGDLSSESTVSRIRTEHFPLTLESARPSHTSQYLCASSDNRPTDTQYFGPGTRLTVL.